The table lists the clone carrying this T cell receptor beta chain with a few counts. Its antigen is still unknown. The data were obtained in a study of regulatory T cells in long-lasting Graves disease. Points from the study as a whole: Patients with persistent Graves' had lower TCR diversity than newly diagnosed patients.

CDR3 regions were amplified by Arm-PCR using iRepertoire HTBI primers to build TCR beta libraries. TCRdb re-analysed the multiplex PCR reads in MiXCR, keeping a single row per CDR3 protein. This repertoire shows about 450,000 distinct CDR3 sequences, approximately 16% found once; its top ten account for over 8.5%. Time point described: newly diagnosed GD, antithyroid drugs for less than 3 months. Researchers made the TCR library from RNA that was extracted from PBMCs. Patients of an endocrinology department in Xi'an, China, were included. These data were also filed under a second study, of T cells in Graves' hyperthyroidism and ophthalmopathy.

Specimen: peripheral blood mononuclear cells (PBMCs), collected at new diagnosis, from a patient treated with antithyroid drugs. This TCR was sampled from a woman aged 25 to 45 with Graves disease.

CDR3 sequence: CASSWRLAGSYNEQFF. CDR3 nucleotide sequence: TGTGCCAGCAGCTGGAGACTGGCGGGGTCCTACAATGAGCAGTTCTTC. The genes are TRBV7-8 and TRBJ2-1; D is perhaps TRBD2 (6 bases). The CDR3 has 16 amino acids. V shed 4 bases and J shed 1 base, with 14 bases lying between them. Germline V CDR1 and CDR2: SGHVS, FQNEAQ. The variable domain in full, completed from reference TRBV7-8 and TRBJ2-1, reads GAGVSQSPRYKVAKRGQDVALRCDPISGHVSLFWYQQALGQGPEFLTYFQNEAQLDKSGLPSDRFFAERPEGSVSTLKIQRTQQEDSAVYLCASSWRLAGSYNEQFFGPGTRLTVL.